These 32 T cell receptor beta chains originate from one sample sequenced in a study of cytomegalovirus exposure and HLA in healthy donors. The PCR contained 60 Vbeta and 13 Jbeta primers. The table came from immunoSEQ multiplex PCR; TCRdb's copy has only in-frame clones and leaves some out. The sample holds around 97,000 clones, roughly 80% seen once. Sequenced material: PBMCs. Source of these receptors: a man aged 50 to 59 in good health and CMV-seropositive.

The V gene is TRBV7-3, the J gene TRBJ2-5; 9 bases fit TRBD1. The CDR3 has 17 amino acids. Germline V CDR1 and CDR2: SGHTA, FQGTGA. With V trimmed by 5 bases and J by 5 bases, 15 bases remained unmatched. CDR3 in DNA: TGTGCCAGCAGCGCCTGGACCGGGACAGGGAAGTCGGAGACCCAGTACTTC. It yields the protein CASSAWTGTGKSETQYF.

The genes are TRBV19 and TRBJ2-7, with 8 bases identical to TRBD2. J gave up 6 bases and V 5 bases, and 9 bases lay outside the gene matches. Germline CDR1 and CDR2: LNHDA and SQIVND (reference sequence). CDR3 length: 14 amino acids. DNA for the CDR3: TGTGCCAGTAGTGCTCCGGGACTAGTGGGCGAGCAGTACTTC. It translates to CASSAPGLVGEQYF.

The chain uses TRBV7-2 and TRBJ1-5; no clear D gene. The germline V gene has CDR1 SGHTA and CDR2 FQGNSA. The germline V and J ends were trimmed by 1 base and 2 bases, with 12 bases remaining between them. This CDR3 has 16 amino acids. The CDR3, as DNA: TGTGCCAGCAGCTTAGGCGGACTGGGTGGCAATCAGCCCCAGCATTTT. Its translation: CASSLGGLGGNQPQHF.

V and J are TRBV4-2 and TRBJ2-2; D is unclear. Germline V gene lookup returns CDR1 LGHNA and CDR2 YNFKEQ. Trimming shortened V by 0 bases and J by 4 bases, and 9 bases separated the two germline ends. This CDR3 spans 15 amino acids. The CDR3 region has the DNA TGTGCCAGCAGCCAAGATAGTGGGCGCACCGGGGAGCTGTTTTTT. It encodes CASSQDSGRTGELFF.

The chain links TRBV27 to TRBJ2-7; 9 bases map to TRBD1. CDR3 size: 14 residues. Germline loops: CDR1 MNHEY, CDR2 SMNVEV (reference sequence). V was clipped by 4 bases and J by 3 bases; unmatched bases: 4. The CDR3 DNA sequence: TGTGCCAGCAGTTCCTGGGGACAGGGCTACGAGCAGTACTTC. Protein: CASSSWGQGYEQYF.

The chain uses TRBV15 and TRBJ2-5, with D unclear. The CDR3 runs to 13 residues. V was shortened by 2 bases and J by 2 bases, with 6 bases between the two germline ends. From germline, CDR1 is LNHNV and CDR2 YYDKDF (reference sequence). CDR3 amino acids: CATSRHGQETQYF. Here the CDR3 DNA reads TGTGCCACCAGCAGACACGGGCAAGAGACCCAGTACTTC.

Written as DNA, the CDR3 is TGTGCCAGCAGGGGACCGGGACTAGGACGTGAAAAACTGTTTTTT. It codes for CASRGPGLGREKLFF. The genes are TRBV27 and TRBJ1-4; TRBD1 is a possible D gene (5 bases). The germline V gene encodes CDR1 MNHEY and CDR2 SMNVEV (reference sequence). The CDR3 consists of 15 residues. Deletions cut 6 bases from V and 7 bases from J, with 18 bases between.

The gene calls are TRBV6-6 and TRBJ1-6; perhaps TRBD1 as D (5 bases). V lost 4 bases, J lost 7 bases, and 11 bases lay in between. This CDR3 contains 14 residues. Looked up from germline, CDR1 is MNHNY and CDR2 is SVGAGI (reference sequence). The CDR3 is CASSSAWGNSPLHF. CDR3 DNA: TGTGCCAGCAGTTCTGCGTGGGGCAATTCACCCCTCCACTTT.

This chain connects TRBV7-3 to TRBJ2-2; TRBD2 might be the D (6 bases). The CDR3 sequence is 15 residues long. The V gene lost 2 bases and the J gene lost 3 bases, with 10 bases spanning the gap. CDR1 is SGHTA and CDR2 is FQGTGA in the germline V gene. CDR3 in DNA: TGTGCCAGCAGCTTACAGGGAGGAGACACCGGGGAGCTGTTTTTT. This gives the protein CASSLQGGDTGELFF.

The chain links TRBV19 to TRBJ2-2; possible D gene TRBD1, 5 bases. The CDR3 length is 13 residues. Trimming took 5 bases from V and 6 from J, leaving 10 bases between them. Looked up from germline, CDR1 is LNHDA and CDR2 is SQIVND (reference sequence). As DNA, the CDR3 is TGTGCCAGTAGTCTCTCGACAGCCGGGGAGCTGTTTTTT. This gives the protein CASSLSTAGELFF.

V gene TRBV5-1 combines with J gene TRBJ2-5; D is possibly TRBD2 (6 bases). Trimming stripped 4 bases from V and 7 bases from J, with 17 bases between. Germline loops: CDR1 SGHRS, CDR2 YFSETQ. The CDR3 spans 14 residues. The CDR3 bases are TGCGCCAGCAGCGGCGGGGCTGCCCAGGCGACCCAGTACTTC. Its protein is CASSGGAAQATQYF.

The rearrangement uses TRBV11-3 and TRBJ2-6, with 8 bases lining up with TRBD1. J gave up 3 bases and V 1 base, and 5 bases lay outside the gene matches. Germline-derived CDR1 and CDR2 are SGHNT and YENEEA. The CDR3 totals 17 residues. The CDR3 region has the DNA TGTGCCAGCAGCTTAGGGACAGGGTTAGGTGGGGCCAACGTCCTGACTTTC. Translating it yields CASSLGTGLGGANVLTF.

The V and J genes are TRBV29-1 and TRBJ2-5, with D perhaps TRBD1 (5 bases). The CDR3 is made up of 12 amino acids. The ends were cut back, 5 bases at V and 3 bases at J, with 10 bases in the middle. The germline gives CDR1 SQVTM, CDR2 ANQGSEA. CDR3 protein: CSVLTAEETQYF. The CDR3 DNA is TGCAGCGTTCTGACAGCCGAAGAGACCCAGTACTTC.

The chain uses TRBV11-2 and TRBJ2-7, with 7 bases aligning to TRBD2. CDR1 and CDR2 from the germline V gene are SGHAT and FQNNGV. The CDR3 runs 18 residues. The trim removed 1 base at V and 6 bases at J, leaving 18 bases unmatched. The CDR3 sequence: CASSLGGGRRAGVREQYF. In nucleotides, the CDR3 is TGTGCCAGCAGCTTAGGAGGCGGGAGAAGGGCGGGAGTTCGCGAGCAGTACTTC. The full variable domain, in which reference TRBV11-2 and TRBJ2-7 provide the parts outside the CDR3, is EAGVAQSPRYKIIEKRQSVAFWCNPISGHATLYWYQQILGQGPKLLIQFQNNGVVDDSQLPKDRFSAERLKGVDSTLKIQPAKLEDSAVYLCASSLGGGRRAGVREQYFGPGTRLTVT.

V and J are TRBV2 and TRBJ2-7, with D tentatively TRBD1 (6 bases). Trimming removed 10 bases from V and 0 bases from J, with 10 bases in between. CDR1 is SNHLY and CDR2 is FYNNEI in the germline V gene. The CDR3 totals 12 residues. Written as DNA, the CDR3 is TGTGCCATCTCGGACAGCTCCTACGAGCAGTACTTC. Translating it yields CAISDSSYEQYF.

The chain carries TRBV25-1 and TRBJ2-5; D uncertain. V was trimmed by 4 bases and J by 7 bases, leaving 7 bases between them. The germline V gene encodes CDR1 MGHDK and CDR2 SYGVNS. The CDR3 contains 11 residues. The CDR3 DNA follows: TGTGCCAGCAGTGGGGCATTGACCCAGTACTTC. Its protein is CASSGALTQYF.

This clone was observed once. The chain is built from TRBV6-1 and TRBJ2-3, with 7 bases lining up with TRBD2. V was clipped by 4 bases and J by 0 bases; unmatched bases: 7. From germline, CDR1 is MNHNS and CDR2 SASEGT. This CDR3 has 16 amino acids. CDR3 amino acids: CASSGKRGSSTDTQYF. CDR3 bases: TGTGCCAGCAGTGGAAAGCGGGGATCTAGCACAGATACGCAGTATTTT.

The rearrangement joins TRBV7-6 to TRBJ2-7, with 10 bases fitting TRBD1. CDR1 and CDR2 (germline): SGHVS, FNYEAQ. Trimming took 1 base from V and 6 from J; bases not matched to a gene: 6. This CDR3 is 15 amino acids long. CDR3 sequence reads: CASSLETGGIFEQYF. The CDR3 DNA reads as TGTGCCAGCAGCTTAGAGACAGGGGGCATTTTCGAGCAGTACTTC.

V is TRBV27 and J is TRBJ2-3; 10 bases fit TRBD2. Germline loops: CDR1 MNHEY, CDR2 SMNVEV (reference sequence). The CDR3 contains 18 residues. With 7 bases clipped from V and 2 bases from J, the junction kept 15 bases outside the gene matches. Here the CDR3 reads CASKKLAQSGRATDTQYF. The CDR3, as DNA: TGTGCCAGCAAAAAACTAGCCCAGAGCGGGAGGGCCACAGATACGCAGTATTTT.

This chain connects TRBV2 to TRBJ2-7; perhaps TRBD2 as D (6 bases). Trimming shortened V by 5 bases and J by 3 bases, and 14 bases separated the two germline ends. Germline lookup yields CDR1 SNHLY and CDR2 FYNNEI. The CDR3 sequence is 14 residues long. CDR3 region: CASSLGTRLYEQYF. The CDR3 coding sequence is TGTGCCAGCAGTTTAGGGACTCGTCTCTACGAGCAGTACTTC.

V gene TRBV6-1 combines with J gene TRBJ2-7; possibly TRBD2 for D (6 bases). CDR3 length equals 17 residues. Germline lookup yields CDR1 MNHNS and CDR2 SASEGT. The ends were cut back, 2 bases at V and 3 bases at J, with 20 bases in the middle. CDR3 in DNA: TGTGCCAGCAGTGAAAACCAGGACTACTGGAGGGTCTACGAGCAGTACTTC. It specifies CASSENQDYWRVYEQYF.

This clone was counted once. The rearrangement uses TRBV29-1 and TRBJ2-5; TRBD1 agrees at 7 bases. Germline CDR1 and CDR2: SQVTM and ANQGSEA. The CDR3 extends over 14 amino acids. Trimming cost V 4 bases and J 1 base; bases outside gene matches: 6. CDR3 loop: CSVGGDSFQETQYF. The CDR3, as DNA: TGCAGCGTTGGTGGGGACAGTTTCCAAGAGACCCAGTACTTC.

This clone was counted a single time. The CDR3 DNA follows: TGTGCCAGCAGCGGAGGGACTAGCGGGTGGTCCGATGAGCAGTTCTTC. Residues: CASSGGTSGWSDEQFF. The chain is built from TRBV5-8 and TRBJ2-1, with TRBD2 matching over 12 bases. From germline, CDR1 is SGHTS and CDR2 YDEGEE. This CDR3 contains 16 residues. Losses at the gene ends were 4 bases for V and 8 bases for J; bases not matched to a gene: 10.

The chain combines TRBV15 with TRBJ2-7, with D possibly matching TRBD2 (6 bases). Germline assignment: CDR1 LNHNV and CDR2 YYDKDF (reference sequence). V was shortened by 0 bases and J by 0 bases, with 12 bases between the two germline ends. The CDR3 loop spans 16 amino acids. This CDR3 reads CATSRDGGGISYEQYF. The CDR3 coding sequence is TGTGCCACCAGCAGAGATGGCGGCGGGATCTCCTACGAGCAGTACTTC.

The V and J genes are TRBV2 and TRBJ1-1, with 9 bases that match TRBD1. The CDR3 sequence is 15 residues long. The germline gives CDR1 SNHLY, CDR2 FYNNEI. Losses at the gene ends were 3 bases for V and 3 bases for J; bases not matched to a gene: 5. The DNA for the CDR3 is TGTGCCAGCAGTGACTCCGGGACAGGGTACACTGAAGCTTTCTTT. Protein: CASSDSGTGYTEAFF.

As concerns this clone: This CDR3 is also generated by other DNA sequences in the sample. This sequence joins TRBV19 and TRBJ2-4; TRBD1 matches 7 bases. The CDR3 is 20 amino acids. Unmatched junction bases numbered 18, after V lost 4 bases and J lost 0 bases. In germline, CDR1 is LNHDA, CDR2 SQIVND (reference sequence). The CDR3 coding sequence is TGTGCCAGTAGTAACCGACAGGGCTGGTCAGAGGAAGGAGCCAAAAACATTCAGTACTTC. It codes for CASSNRQGWSEEGAKNIQYF.

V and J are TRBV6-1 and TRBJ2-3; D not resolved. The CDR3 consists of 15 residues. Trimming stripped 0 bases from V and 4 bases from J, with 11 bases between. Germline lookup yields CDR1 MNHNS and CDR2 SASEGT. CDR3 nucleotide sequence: TGTGCCAGCAGTGAAGCGACTTCGCACTCAGATACGCAGTATTTT. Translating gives CASSEATSHSDTQYF.

The CDR3 reads CALRLASYNEQFF. CDR3 in DNA: TGTGCCTTGCGGCTGGCGTCCTACAATGAGCAGTTCTTC. The chain links TRBV30 to TRBJ2-1; D call uncertain. With 7 bases removed from V and 1 base from J, the gap between germline ends came to 11 bases. The V gene's germline CDR1 is GTSNPN and CDR2 SVGIG (reference sequence). This CDR3 spans 13 amino acids. The whole variable domain, filled in from reference TRBV30 and TRBJ2-1, reads SQTIHQWPATLVQPVGSPLSLECTVEGTSNPNLYWYRQAAGRGLQLLFYSVGIGQISSEVPQNLSASRPQDRQFILSSKKLLLSDSGFYLCALRLASYNEQFFGPGTRLTVL.

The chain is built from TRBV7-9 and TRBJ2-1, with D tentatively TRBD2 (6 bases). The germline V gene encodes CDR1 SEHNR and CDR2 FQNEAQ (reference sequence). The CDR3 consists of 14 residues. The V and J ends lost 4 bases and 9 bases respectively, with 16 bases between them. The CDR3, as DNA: TGTGCCAGCAGCTCCGGCACGGGGGTCGGTGAGCAGTTCTTC. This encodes CASSSGTGVGEQFF.

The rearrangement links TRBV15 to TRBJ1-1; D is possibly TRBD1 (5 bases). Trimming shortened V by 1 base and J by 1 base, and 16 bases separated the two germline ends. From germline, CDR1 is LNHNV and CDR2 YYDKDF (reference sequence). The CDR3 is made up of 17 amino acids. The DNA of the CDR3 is TGTGCCACCAGCAGAGCTCTCCTTTCGACAGCGAACACTGAAGCTTTCTTT. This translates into CATSRALLSTANTEAFF.

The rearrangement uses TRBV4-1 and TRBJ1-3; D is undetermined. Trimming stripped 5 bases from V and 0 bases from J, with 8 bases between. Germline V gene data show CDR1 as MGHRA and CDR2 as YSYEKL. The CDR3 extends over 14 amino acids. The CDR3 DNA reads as TGCGCCAGCAGCGGGCCGAGCTCTGGAAACACCATATATTTT. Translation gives CASSGPSSGNTIYF.

CDR3 sequence: CASSFVQNTEAFF. The CDR3 DNA is TGCGCCAGCAGCTTTGTTCAGAACACTGAAGCTTTCTTT. The V and J genes are TRBV5-1 and TRBJ1-1; D is undetermined. The germline V gene encodes CDR1 SGHRS and CDR2 YFSETQ. The CDR3 sequence is 13 residues long. Trimming left V 2 bases short and J 1 base short, with 6 bases between.